This T cell receptor (beta chain) was identified in a study of blood T cell repertoires in COVID-19. Sequencing was performed with immunoSEQ multiplex PCR; in TCRdb, only in-frame clones are kept and a portion is missing. This repertoire shows approximately 340,000 clones, approximately 90% found once; its top ten account for roughly a tenth. In germline, CDR1 is LGHNA, CDR2 YSLEER. The CDR3 runs 18 residues. The ends lost 0 bases at V and 6 bases at J; junction bases unmatched: 13. The chain recombines TRBV4-3 with TRBJ2-1; 8 bases line up with TRBD1. This sequence originates from a man aged 30 to 45 with COVID-19, enrolled during active disease. Sequenced material: peripheral blood. This CDR3 is CASSQEPPDRAYLNEQFF. The CDR3 nucleotides read TGCGCCAGCAGCCAAGAGCCCCCGGACAGGGCTTATCTCAATGAGCAGTTCTTC.